The 32 T cell receptor beta chains reported below all come from one sample, sequenced in a study of T-cell reconstitution after alpha-beta-depleted transplantation in children. Preparation of the TCRbeta library was carried out with unique molecular identifiers. TCRdb re-analysed the PCR reads in MiXCR, keeping a single row per CDR3 protein. Of just under 350,000 distinct CDR3 sequences in the sample, around 16% are singletons; the top ten hold around 41%. The specimen was PBMCs, mostly from graft donor cells, collected 360 days after TCRalphabeta/CD19-depleted stem cell transplant. Source of these receptors: a male patient under 10 years old who had a stem cell transplant for acute lymphoblastic leukemia, so the T cells may come from the graft donor.

This clonotype has just a few counts. This chain links TRBV5-1 with TRBJ2-2; 7 bases fit TRBD2. V was clipped by 2 bases and J by 3 bases; unmatched bases: 4. The CDR3 has 15 residues. Germline lookup yields CDR1 SGHRS and CDR2 YFSETQ. CDR3 coding DNA: TGCGCCAGCAGCTTATCGACTAGCCACACCGGGGAGCTGTTTTTT. It is translated as CASSLSTSHTGELFF.

The chain employs TRBV4-3 and TRBJ2-1, with 14 nucleotides matching TRBD2. The CDR3 contains 17 residues. V shed 2 bases, J shed 10 bases, and the junction held 10 bases outside the gene matches. Looked up from germline, CDR1 is LGHNA and CDR2 is YSLEER. This chain's CDR3 is CASSQLTGTSGRIEQFF. Here the CDR3 DNA reads TGCGCCAGCAGCCAACTAACTGGGACTAGCGGGAGAATCGAGCAGTTCTTC.

CDR3 region: CASSQDHDGLRVNEQFF. In DNA form, the CDR3 reads TGTGCCAGCAGCCAAGATCATGACGGCCTCCGTGTCAATGAGCAGTTCTTC. The chain has TRBV4-2 and TRBJ2-1; no definite D call. The germline V gene encodes CDR1 LGHNA and CDR2 YNFKEQ. V dropped 0 bases and J dropped 6 bases, with 18 bases sitting between them. The CDR3 length is 17 residues.

The J gene is TRBJ2-4, the V gene TRBV6-2 or TRBV6-3; D is uncertain. Trimming left V 2 bases short and J 1 base short, with 3 bases between. CDR1 is MNHEY and CDR2 is SVGEGT in the germline V gene. This CDR3 contains 13 residues. As DNA, the CDR3 is TGTGCCAGCAGTTACATGGCCAAAAACATTCAGTACTTC. This gives the protein CASSYMAKNIQYF.

This clonotype was counted a few times. The rearrangement uses TRBV5-6 and TRBJ2-3; TRBD2 might be the D (6 bases). The length of the CDR3 is 19 residues. CDR1 SGHDT and CDR2 YYEEEE come from the germline V gene. Trimming removed 3 bases from V and 5 bases from J, with 28 bases in between. The CDR3 DNA follows: TGTGCCAGCAGCTACCTCTTAAATACGATCCCGAGGGGAGGAGATACGCAGTATTTT. It encodes CASSYLLNTIPRGGDTQYF.

This clonotype was picked up a small number of times. The chain carries TRBV4-3 and TRBJ2-1; no definite D call. This CDR3 has 13 amino acids. The ends were cut back, 1 base at V and 3 bases at J, with 4 bases in the middle. The germline V gene has CDR1 LGHNA and CDR2 YSLEER. CDR3 bases: TGCGCCAGCAGCCAAGGACACTACAATGAGCAGTTCTTC. Its translation is CASSQGHYNEQFF.

The sample holds many counts of this clonotype. The rearrangement uses TRBV10-2 and TRBJ1-1, with 8 bases lining up with TRBD1. Germline V lookup: CDR1 WSHSY, CDR2 SAAADI. This CDR3 comprises 18 residues. Germline trimming cut 0 bases from V and 5 bases from J; bases unmatched to any gene: 14. The CDR3 loop reads CASSESRSAGGLGTEAFF. DNA of the CDR3: TGCGCCAGCAGTGAGTCCCGCAGCGCAGGGGGCCTGGGGACTGAAGCTTTCTTT.

This clonotype was seen a handful of times. This chain uses TRBV4-1 with TRBJ2-4; D call uncertain. The CDR3 sequence is 15 residues long. Per germline, CDR1 MGHRA and CDR2 YSYEKL. V was pared by 6 bases and J by 0 bases, with 12 bases between. DNA for the CDR3: TGCGCCAGCAGTCCGGCATGGGTAGCCAAAAACATTCAGTACTTC. As protein: CASSPAWVAKNIQYF.

This clonotype has a handful of counts. CDR3 residues: CASSQGLMGGELFF. The DNA of the CDR3 is TGCGCCAGCAGCCAAGGCTTAATGGGTGGGGAGCTGTTTTTT. The chain employs TRBV4-3 and TRBJ2-2; D is unresolved. The CDR3 sequence is 14 residues long. Trimming left V 1 base short and J 8 bases short, with 11 bases between. Germline V gene sequence: CDR1 LGHNA, CDR2 YSLEER.

CDR3 in amino acids: CASSYSAATWANTEAFF. The CDR3 DNA reads as TGTGCCAGCAGTTACTCCGCCGCGACTTGGGCGAACACTGAAGCTTTCTTT. The rearrangement joins TRBV6-2 or TRBV6-3 to TRBJ1-1; D remains ambiguous. The ends were cut back, 0 bases at V and 1 base at J, with 15 bases in the middle. Germline V gene sequence: CDR1 MNHEY, CDR2 SVGEGT. The CDR3 is made up of 17 amino acids.

The chain recombines TRBV6-1 with TRBJ1-5, with 9 bases fitting TRBD1. Germline CDR1 and CDR2: MNHNS and SASEGT. The ends lost 4 bases at V and 5 bases at J; junction bases unmatched: 15. The CDR3 totals 18 residues. CDR3 nucleotide sequence: TGTGCCAGCAGTGGTAAGCCGAGGACAGGGGAAGTGGATCAGCCCCAGCATTTT. Amino acid sequence: CASSGKPRTGEVDQPQHF.

This clonotype appeared a few times. This chain uses TRBV20-1 with TRBJ2-3; D is uncertain. The CDR3 has 15 residues. The germline gives CDR1 DFQATT, CDR2 SNEGSKA (reference sequence). Trimming took 8 bases from V and 2 from J, leaving 20 bases between them. The CDR3 here is CSLSARSRPTDTQYF. DNA for the CDR3: TGCAGTCTCTCCGCGCGCAGTAGACCCACAGATACGCAGTATTTT.

A few counts support this clonotype. This chain joins TRBV29-1 and TRBJ2-5, with D possibly TRBD1 on 5 matching bases. Germline assignment: CDR1 SQVTM and CDR2 ANQGSEA. V shed 4 bases and J shed 2 bases, with 11 bases lying between them. This CDR3 spans 13 amino acids. The CDR3 sequence is CSVVPAGQETQYF. Here the CDR3 DNA reads TGCAGCGTTGTTCCGGCAGGGCAAGAGACCCAGTACTTC.

This clonotype was counted a few times. The chain uses TRBV11-2 and TRBJ2-5, with 13 bases aligning to TRBD2. Germline lookup yields CDR1 SGHAT and CDR2 FQNNGV. This CDR3 spans 18 amino acids. The junction had 11 bases not matched to a gene; V was cut back by 5 bases and J by 2 bases. CDR3 protein: CASSILGGLAGRQETQYF. CDR3 DNA: TGTGCCAGCAGCATACTAGGGGGACTAGCGGGACGGCAAGAGACCCAGTACTTC.

The gene calls are TRBV11-2 and TRBJ2-7, with D possibly being TRBD2 (5 bases). CDR3 length: 15 amino acids. Trimming took off 3 bases at V and 0 bases at J, with 12 bases between the two ends. Germline V gene lookup returns CDR1 SGHAT and CDR2 FQNNGV. The CDR3 is CASSFKADPSYEQYF. The CDR3 bases are TGTGCCAGCAGCTTTAAAGCGGACCCCTCCTACGAGCAGTACTTC.

This clonotype was observed at least ten times. CDR3 bases: TGTGCCAGCAGTCAACAGGGGGTTGGTGACACCATATATTTT. It specifies CASSQQGVGDTIYF. The J gene is TRBJ1-3, the V gene TRBV25-1, with 8 bases lining up with TRBD1. The CDR3 loop spans 14 amino acids. V lost 5 bases to trimming and J lost 8 bases; unmatched junction nucleotides: 8. Germline V gene lookup returns CDR1 MGHDK and CDR2 SYGVNS.

This sequence joins TRBV12-3 or TRBV12-4 and TRBJ2-7; 8 bases agree with TRBD2. Trimming took 10 bases from V and 3 from J; bases not matched to a gene: 11. The CDR3 covers 14 residues. Written as DNA, the CDR3 is TGTGCCACGGCGGGGGGTCCTGGGCTCTACGAGCAGTACTTC. Residues: CATAGGPGLYEQYF.

The rearrangement uses TRBV9 and TRBJ2-1; the D is unclear. Germline assignment: CDR1 SGDLS and CDR2 YYNGEE. This CDR3 region has 16 residues. The V end lost 2 bases, the J end lost 1 base, and 13 bases lay between the germline ends. CDR3 nucleotides: TGTGCCAGCAGCGTCCGACCCAATCCGTCCTACAATGAGCAGTTCTTC. Translating it yields CASSVRPNPSYNEQFF.

This chain connects TRBV5-1 to TRBJ1-4, with 8 nucleotides matching TRBD1. Germline loops: CDR1 SGHRS, CDR2 YFSETQ. This CDR3 comprises 15 residues. V shed 1 base and J 7 bases; nucleotides not matched to a gene: 6. CDR3 in DNA: TGCGCCAGCAGCTTGATTGGGACAGGAGGTGAAAAACTGTTTTTT. This sequence encodes CASSLIGTGGEKLFF. Filled out from reference TRBV5-1 and TRBJ1-4, the complete variable domain reads KAGVTQTPRYLIKTRGQQVTLSCSPISGHRSVSWYQQTPGQGLQFLFEYFSETQRNKGNFPGRFSGRQFSNSRSEMNVSTLELGDSALYLCASSLIGTGGEKLFFGSGTQLSVL.

This clonotype was seen only once. This chain connects TRBV20-1 to TRBJ2-7; weak D call: TRBD1 (6 bases). This CDR3 contains 15 residues. Looked up from germline, CDR1 is DFQATT and CDR2 is SNEGSKA (reference sequence). V dropped 1 base and J dropped 2 bases, with 15 bases sitting between them. The CDR3 nucleotides read TGCAGTGCTAGAGGAAAGGGCAGGGGACCCTACGAGCAGTACTTC. Residues: CSARGKGRGPYEQYF.

This chain joins TRBV4-1 and TRBJ2-2, with D uncertain. Looked up from germline, CDR1 is MGHRA and CDR2 is YSYEKL. There are 14 residues in the CDR3. V lost 0 bases and J 8 bases, leaving 10 bases between the germline ends. The CDR3 spells CASSQELYVGELFF. CDR3 coding DNA: TGCGCCAGCAGCCAAGAACTCTATGTGGGGGAGCTGTTTTTT.

This clonotype turned up a few times. Relative to the germline gene, one junction end is altered; a read error may explain this. V gene TRBV2 combines with J gene TRBJ1-5, with D unresolved. Germline-derived CDR1 and CDR2 are SNHLY and FYNNEI. The length of the CDR3 is 15 residues. CDR3 in DNA: TGTGCCAGCAGCAGTGAGAGGGCTGCTACTCAGTCCCAGCATTTT. Protein sequence: CASSSERAATQSQHF.

This clonotype was counted between two and nine times. The V call is TRBV5-1, the J call TRBJ2-3, with TRBD2 identical over 8 bases. Trimming removed 4 bases from V and 3 bases from J; junction bases left unmatched: 1. The CDR3 has 13 amino acids. Germline V lookup: CDR1 SGHRS, CDR2 YFSETQ. The CDR3 loop reads CASSAGGTDTQYF. The CDR3 DNA reads as TGCGCCAGCAGCGCGGGAGGAACAGATACGCAGTATTTT.

The gene calls are TRBV28 and TRBJ2-4; D gene uncertain. This CDR3 has 12 residues. V lost 3 bases to trimming and J lost 7 bases, with 7 bases between them. The germline CDR1 and CDR2 sequences are MDHEN and SYDVKM. The CDR3 nucleotides read TGTGCCAGCAGTTTCGGAGCGAACATTCAGTACTTC. Its translation is CASSFGANIQYF.

The chain uses TRBV6-2 or TRBV6-3 and TRBJ2-1; tentatively, D is TRBD1 (6 bases). CDR3 size: 14 residues. Trimming left V 4 bases short and J 10 bases short, with 17 bases between. CDR1 and CDR2 from the germline V gene are MNHEY and SVGEGT. The CDR3 coding sequence is TGTGCCAGCAGTTTTTCCTACAGGGTTATGGAGCAGTTCTTC. Translating gives CASSFSYRVMEQFF.

V gene TRBV14 combines with J gene TRBJ2-7; 8 bases are a match to TRBD2. CDR3 length: 15 amino acids. V lost 0 bases to trimming and J lost 5 bases; unmatched junction nucleotides: 6. The germline gives CDR1 SGHDN, CDR2 FVKESK. Here the CDR3 DNA reads TGTGCCAGCAGCCAAGAGAGGAGGACTAGCAACGAGCAGTACTTC. It yields the protein CASSQERRTSNEQYF. The full variable domain, in which reference TRBV14 and TRBJ2-7 provide the parts outside the CDR3, is EAGVTQFPSHSVIEKGQTVTLRCDPISGHDNLYWYRRVMGKEIKFLLHFVKESKQDESGMPNNRFLAERTGGTYSTLKVQPAELEDSGVYFCASSQERRTSNEQYFGPGTRLTVT.

CDR3 sequence: CASSPGILTNEKLFF. The CDR3 DNA follows: TGTGCCAGCAGCCCGGGAATTTTGACTAATGAAAAACTGTTTTTT. V and J are TRBV11-2 and TRBJ1-4; no definite D call. The V gene's germline CDR1 is SGHAT and CDR2 FQNNGV. CDR3 length: 15 residues. V lost 5 bases, J lost 2 bases, and 12 bases lay in between.

This clonotype was observed a handful of times. This rearrangement joins TRBV4-1 to TRBJ1-2; no firm D call. From germline, CDR1 is MGHRA and CDR2 YSYEKL. Trimming cost V 0 bases and J 8 bases, with 13 bases left between them. This CDR3 is built from 14 residues. CDR3 nucleotides: TGCGCCAGCAGCCAAGATAGGGTGTCGAAGGGCTACACCTTC. Amino acids: CASSQDRVSKGYTF.

CDR3 sequence reads: CASITGGIETQYF. CDR3 coding DNA: TGTGCCAGCATCACAGGGGGCATAGAGACCCAGTACTTC. J is TRBJ2-5 and V is TRBV28, with 9 nucleotides matching TRBD1. V lost 7 bases, J lost 4 bases, and 4 bases stayed unmatched. The CDR3 has 13 amino acids. Per the germline V gene, CDR1 is MDHEN and CDR2 is SYDVKM.

The sample holds a few counts of this clonotype. The chain uses TRBV6-2 or TRBV6-3 and TRBJ2-1; D not resolved. Trimming took 7 bases from V and 5 from J, leaving 15 bases between them. Germline V gene data show CDR1 as MNHEY and CDR2 as SVGEGT. This CDR3 region has 14 residues. The CDR3 protein is CASNSVMIDNEQFF. In DNA, the CDR3 is TGTGCCAGCAATTCTGTCATGATCGACAATGAGCAGTTCTTC.

Many counts were recorded for this clonotype. This chain joins TRBV6-5 and TRBJ1-1; TRBD1 matches at 8 bases. The germline V gene has CDR1 MNHEY and CDR2 SVGAGI. V gave up 0 bases and J gave up 7 bases; unmatched junction bases: 7. The CDR3 runs 15 residues. CDR3 in amino acids: CASSYSGSGGYEAFF. The CDR3 DNA follows: TGTGCCAGCAGTTACTCCGGGTCAGGGGGCTATGAAGCTTTCTTT.

This clonotype has at least ten counts. The J gene is TRBJ2-6, the V gene TRBV11-2, with 9 bases aligning to TRBD1. V dropped 0 bases and J dropped 2; count of bases not matched to a gene: 11. The CDR3 spans 20 residues. Germline V gene data show CDR1 as SGHAT and CDR2 as FQNNGV. CDR3 protein: CASSLDGTGRFRAGANVLTF. The CDR3 DNA sequence: TGTGCCAGCAGCTTAGACGGGACAGGGAGGTTTAGGGCTGGGGCCAACGTCCTGACTTTC.